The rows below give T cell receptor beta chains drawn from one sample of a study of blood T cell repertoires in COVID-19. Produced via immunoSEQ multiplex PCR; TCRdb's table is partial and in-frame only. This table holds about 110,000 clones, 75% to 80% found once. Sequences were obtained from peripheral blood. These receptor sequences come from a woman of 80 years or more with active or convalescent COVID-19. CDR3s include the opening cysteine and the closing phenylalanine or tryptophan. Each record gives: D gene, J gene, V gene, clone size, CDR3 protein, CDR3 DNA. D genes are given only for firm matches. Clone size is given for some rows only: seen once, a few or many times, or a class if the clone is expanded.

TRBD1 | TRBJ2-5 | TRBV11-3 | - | CASSKGQGLGETQYF | TGTGCCAGCAGCAAGGGACAGGGGTTAGGAGAGACCCAGTACTTC
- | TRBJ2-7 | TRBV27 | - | CASAGQSDLDEQYF | TGTGCCAGCGCGGGACAGTCCGACCTCGACGAGCAGTACTTC
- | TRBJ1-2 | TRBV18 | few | CASSSTEQGGYTF | TGTGCCAGCTCATCGACAGAGCAAGGGGGCTACACCTTC
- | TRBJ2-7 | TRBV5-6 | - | CASSLVGQRHSYEQYF | TGTGCCAGCAGCTTGGTGGGACAACGTCACTCCTACGAGCAGTACTTC
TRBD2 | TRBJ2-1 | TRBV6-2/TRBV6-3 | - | CASSYRSGRENEQFF | TGTGCCAGCAGTTATCGTAGCGGGAGGGAGAATGAGCAGTTCTTC
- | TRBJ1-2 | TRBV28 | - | CASTKGGFGYGYTF | TGTGCCAGCACCAAAGGGGGATTTGGGTATGGCTACACCTTC
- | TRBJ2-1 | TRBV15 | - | CATSTATWREQFF | TGTGCCACCAGCACCGCCACATGGCGGGAGCAGTTCTTC
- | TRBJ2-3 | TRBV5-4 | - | CASRRGGAGETDTQYF | TGTGCCAGCAGGAGGGGGGGCGCCGGAGAGACAGATACGCAGTATTTT
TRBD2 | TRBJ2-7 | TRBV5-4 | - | CASSPGLAGEGPYEQYF | TGTGCCAGCAGCCCGGGACTAGCGGGAGAGGGCCCCTACGAGCAGTACTTC
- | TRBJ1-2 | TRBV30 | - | CAWATPSQAFYGYTF | TGTGCCTGGGCTACCCCCTCACAGGCCTTCTATGGCTACACCTTC
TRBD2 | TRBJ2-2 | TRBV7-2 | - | CASSRGVWKKTGELFF | TGTGCCAGCAGCCGGGGGGTTTGGAAGAAGACCGGGGAGCTGTTTTTT
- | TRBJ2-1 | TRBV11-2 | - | CASSLGLAGEQFF | TGTGCCAGCAGCTTGGGTCTAGCTGGTGAGCAGTTCTTC
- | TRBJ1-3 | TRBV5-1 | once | CASSFTGFGNTIYF | TGCGCCAGCAGCTTCACAGGGTTCGGAAACACCATATATTTT
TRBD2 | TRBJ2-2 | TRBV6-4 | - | CASPPREGTGELFF | TGTGCCAGCCCCCCCCGGGAGGGAACCGGGGAGCTGTTTTTT
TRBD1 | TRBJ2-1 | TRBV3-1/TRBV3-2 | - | CASSGTGNYNEQFF | TGTGCCAGCAGCGGGACAGGAAACTACAATGAGCAGTTCTTC
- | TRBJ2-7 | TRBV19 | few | CASSINGNSPQQYF | TGTGCCAGTAGTATAAACGGGAATTCCCCTCAGCAGTACTTC
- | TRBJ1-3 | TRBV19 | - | CASSSLQGDSAGNTIYF | TGTGCCAGTAGCAGTTTACAGGGAGATAGCGCTGGAAACACCATATATTTT
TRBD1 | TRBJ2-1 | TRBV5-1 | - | CASSSFDRGFYNEQFF | TGCGCCAGCAGCTCATTTGACAGGGGATTCTACAATGAGCAGTTCTTC
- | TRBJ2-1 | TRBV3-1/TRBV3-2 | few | CASSQPDFYNEQFF | TGTGCCAGCAGCCAGCCGGACTTTTACAATGAGCAGTTCTTC
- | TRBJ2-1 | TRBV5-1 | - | CASSLLDNEQFF | TGCGCCAGCAGCTTACTTGACAATGAGCAGTTCTTC
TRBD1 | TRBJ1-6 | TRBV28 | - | CASSPSGQGIGSPLHF | TGTGCCAGCAGTCCGTCGGGACAGGGCATCGGTTCACCCCTCCACTTT
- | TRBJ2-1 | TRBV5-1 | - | CASSWVADSYNEQFF | TGCGCCAGCAGCTGGGTAGCCGACTCCTACAATGAGCAGTTCTTC
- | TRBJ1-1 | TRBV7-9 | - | CASSLPARGTEAFF | TGTGCCAGCAGCTTACCCGCCCGGGGAACTGAAGCTTTCTTT
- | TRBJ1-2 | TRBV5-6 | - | CASSLGQVGYGYTF | TGTGCCAGCAGCTTGGGTCAGGTTGGCTATGGCTACACCTTC
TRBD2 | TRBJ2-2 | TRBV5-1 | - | CASSLARTSDGELFF | TGCGCCAGCAGCTTGGCGAGGACTAGTGACGGGGAGCTGTTTTTT
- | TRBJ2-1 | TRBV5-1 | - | CASSPDSYNEQFF | TGCGCCAGCAGCCCGGACAGTTACAATGAGCAGTTCTTC
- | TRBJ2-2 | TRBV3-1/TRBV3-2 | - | CASSQASGSGELFF | TGTGCCAGCAGCCAGGCCTCGGGGAGCGGGGAGCTGTTTTTT
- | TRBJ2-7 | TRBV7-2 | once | CASSLVPVYEQYF | TGTGCCAGCAGCTTAGTGCCGGTATACGAGCAGTACTTC
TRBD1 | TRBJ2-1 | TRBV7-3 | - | CASSRTGGNEQFF | TGTGCCAGCAGCCGGACAGGGGGCAATGAGCAGTTCTTC
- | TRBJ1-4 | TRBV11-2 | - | CASSLREKLFF | TGTGCCAGCAGCCTACGTGAAAAACTGTTTTTT
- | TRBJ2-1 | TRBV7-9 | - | CASSGHWTSSYNEQFF | TGTGCCAGCAGTGGACACTGGACATCTTCCTACAATGAGCAGTTCTTC
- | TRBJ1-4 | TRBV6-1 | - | CASSEAGNYNEKLFF | TGTGCCAGCAGTGAAGCCGGGAACTATAATGAAAAACTGTTTTTT
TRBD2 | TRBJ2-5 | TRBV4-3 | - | CASSLGTSDRLGTQYF | TGCGCCAGCAGCCTTGGGACTAGCGATCGTTTGGGGACCCAGTACTTC
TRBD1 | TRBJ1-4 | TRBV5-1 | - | CASSPRTGSGIEKLFF | TGCGCCAGCAGCCCCAGGACAGGGAGCGGTATTGAAAAACTGTTTTTT
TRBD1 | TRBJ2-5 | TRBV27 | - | CASSGTRGETQYF | TGTGCAAGCTCTGGAACCAGGGGGGAGACCCAGTACTTC
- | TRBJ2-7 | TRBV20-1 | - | CSASWGRHEQYF | TGCAGTGCTAGTTGGGGGAGGCACGAGCAGTACTTC
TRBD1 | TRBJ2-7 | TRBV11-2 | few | CASSSLTRGGPYEQYF | TGTGCCAGCAGCTCACTGACCCGAGGGGGCCCTTACGAGCAGTACTTC
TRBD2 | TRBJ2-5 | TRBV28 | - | CASTLGLAGGRGYQETQYF | TGTGCCAGCACCCTGGGACTAGCGGGAGGGAGGGGGTACCAAGAGACCCAGTACTTC
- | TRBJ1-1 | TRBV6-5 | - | CASTVGQGLTEAFF | TGTGCCAGCACCGTTGGTCAGGGGTTGACTGAAGCTTTCTTT
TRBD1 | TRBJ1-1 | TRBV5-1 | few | CASSQGGRNTEAFF | TGCGCCAGCAGCCAGGGGGGAAGGAACACTGAAGCTTTCTTT
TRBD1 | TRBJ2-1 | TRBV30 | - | CAWGWYPGGNEQFF | TGTGCCTGGGGATGGTACCCAGGGGGCAATGAGCAGTTCTTC
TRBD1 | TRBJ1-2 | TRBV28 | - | CASGTDYGYTF | TGTGCCAGCGGGACAGACTATGGCTACACCTTC
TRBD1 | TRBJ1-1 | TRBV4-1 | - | CASSQADRVNTEAFF | TGCGCCAGCAGCCAAGCAGACAGGGTTAACACTGAAGCTTTCTTT
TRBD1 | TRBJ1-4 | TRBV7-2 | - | CASSFPGQGAPNEKLFF | TGTGCCAGCAGCTTCCCGGGACAGGGGGCACCTAATGAAAAACTGTTTTTT
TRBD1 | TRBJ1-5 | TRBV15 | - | CATSNRGSEPQHF | TGTGCCACCAGCAACAGGGGTTCGGAGCCCCAGCATTTT
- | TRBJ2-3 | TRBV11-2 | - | CASSLRPGDSDTQYF | TGTGCCAGCAGCTTAAGGCCCGGGGACTCAGATACGCAGTATTTT
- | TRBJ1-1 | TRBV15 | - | CATSRGRQTNTEAFF | TGTGCCACCAGCAGAGGTCGACAGACGAACACTGAAGCTTTCTTT
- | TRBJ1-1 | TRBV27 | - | CASTRVGLNTEAFF | TGTGCCAGCACTCGGGTGGGACTTAACACTGAAGCTTTCTTT